Below, 21 T cell receptor beta chains from the same sample are listed, as sequenced in a study of early T cells in non-severe SARS-CoV-2 infection. From the 5' RACE reads, TCRdb called clonotypes with MiXCR, one entry per CDR3 protein. The top ten clones hold 4% to 5% of a sample with almost 65,000 distinct CDR3 sequences, around 4.6% of them seen once. The sequencing input was whole blood. The source is an adult who was a healthcare worker with PCR-confirmed SARS-CoV-2 infection or an uninfected control (not recorded which).

This clonotype has ten or more counts. The chain carries TRBV4-2 and TRBJ2-3; 7 bases map to TRBD1. CDR3 length: 14 residues. Germline V gene lookup returns CDR1 LGHNA and CDR2 YNFKEQ. The junction had 2 bases not matched to a gene; V was cut back by 5 bases and J by 0 bases. In DNA, the CDR3 is TGTGCCAGCAGCGGGACAGCGAGCACAGATACGCAGTATTTT. Translated: CASSGTASTDTQYF.

This clonotype was observed at least ten times. The chain links TRBV5-1 to TRBJ2-4; D assignment may be TRBD1 or TRBD2 (6 bases each). The V gene lost 0 bases and the J gene lost 4 bases, with 14 bases spanning the gap. CDR1 is SGHRS, CDR2 YFSETQ, per germline. The CDR3 totals 16 residues. DNA for the CDR3: TGCGCCAGCAGCTTGGCTTTCAGGGGAGGAAAAAACATTCAGTACTTC. This gives the protein CASSLAFRGGKNIQYF.

The chain employs TRBV5-6 and TRBJ2-1; weak D call: TRBD2 (5 bases). Germline CDR1 reads SGHDT; CDR2 reads YYEEEE. Trimming stripped 0 bases from V and 1 base from J, with 14 bases between. The CDR3 extends over 17 amino acids. For the CDR3, the DNA is TGTGCCAGCAGCTTGGGGAAACTAGGTGGGTCCTACAATGAGCAGTTCTTC. Translation: CASSLGKLGGSYNEQFF.

In this sample, this clonotype turned up many times. The genes are TRBV6-1 and TRBJ1-2; 8 bases map to TRBD1. Germline CDR1 is MNHNS and CDR2 is SASEGT. Trimming removed 7 bases from V and 14 bases from J; junction bases left unmatched: 12. CDR3 length: 12 amino acids. Written as DNA, the CDR3 is TGTGCCAGCACCGGTACAGGGGGGGCCGGGACCTTC. As protein: CASTGTGGAGTF.

In its sample, this clonotype was seen many times. The genes are TRBV21-1 and TRBJ2-1; the table's D call, TRBD2, has no DNA check behind it. TRBV21-1 is labeled a pseudogene. This CDR3 has 13 amino acids. The CDR3 sequence: CASSHQDGPRQFF. Here the CDR3 DNA reads TGTGCCAGCAGCCACCAGGACGGCCCACGGCAGTTCTTC.

The CDR3 protein is CSAIYNYGYTF. For the CDR3, the DNA is TGCAGTGCTATATATAACTATGGCTACACCTTC. This chain uses TRBV20-1 with TRBJ1-2; no reliable D call. The ends were cut back, 4 bases at V and 1 base at J, with 4 bases in the middle. The germline CDR1 and CDR2 sequences are DFQATT and SNEGSKA (reference sequence). The CDR3 length is 11 residues.

This clonotype was found many times. The gene calls are TRBV9 and TRBJ1-2; 8 bases fit TRBD1. There are 14 residues in the CDR3. Losses at the gene ends were 4 bases for V and 6 bases for J; bases not matched to a gene: 8. Germline V gene lookup returns CDR1 SGDLS and CDR2 YYNGEE. CDR3 in DNA: TGTGCCAGCAGCTGGACGACAGGGGAAGATGGCTACACCTTC. The encoded protein is CASSWTTGEDGYTF.

This clonotype has just a few counts. V usage is TRBV30 and J usage is TRBJ2-7, with 10 bases fitting TRBD1. The V gene end was trimmed by 8 bases and the J gene end by 1 base; junction bases not matched to a gene: 2. The CDR3 covers 12 residues. CDR1 is GTSNPN and CDR2 is SVGIG in the germline V gene (reference sequence). CDR3 bases: TGTGCCGGGGGACAGGGGTCCTACGAGCAGTACTTC. Encoded protein: CAGGQGSYEQYF. The complete variable domain, with remaining parts taken from reference TRBV30 and TRBJ2-7, reads SQTIHQWPATLVQPVGSPLSLECTVEGTSNPNLYWYRQAAGRGLQLLFYSVGIGQISSEVPQNLSASRPQDRQFILSSKKLLLSDSGFYLCAGGQGSYEQYFGPGTRLTVT.

The chain employs TRBV7-9 and TRBJ2-7; maybe TRBD2 (5 bases). This CDR3 comprises 13 residues. In germline, CDR1 is SEHNR, CDR2 FQNEAQ (reference sequence). Trimming took off 5 bases at V and 5 bases at J, with 13 bases between the two ends. The CDR3 DNA follows: TGTGCCAGCAGCCAAGATACGAGGGACGAGCAGTACTTC. It translates to CASSQDTRDEQYF.

This clonotype was observed at least ten times. This sequence joins TRBV7-9 and TRBJ1-1, with 7 bases aligning to TRBD1. The CDR3 sequence is 14 residues long. In germline, CDR1 is SEHNR, CDR2 FQNEAQ (reference sequence). V trimming: 4 bases; J trimming: 7 bases; junction bases outside the gene matches: 9. For the CDR3, the DNA is TGTGCCAGCAGCTCGAAGCCGGACAGGATTGAAGCTTTCTTT. This codes for CASSSKPDRIEAFF.

The table lists this clonotype with a few counts. The V call is TRBV10-3, the J call TRBJ1-4, with a tentative D call TRBD1 (5 bases). Germline assignment: CDR1 ENHRY and CDR2 SYGVKD. V gave up 0 bases and J gave up 1 base, with 6 bases separating them. The CDR3 length is 15 residues. The DNA for the CDR3 is TGTGCCATCAGTGAGTCCGGGGGAACTAATGAAAAACTGTTTTTT. Protein sequence: CAISESGGTNEKLFF.

Many counts were recorded for this clonotype. This chain uses TRBV14 with TRBJ2-5; 8 bases are a match to TRBD2. The V gene's germline CDR1 is SGHDN and CDR2 FVKESK. This CDR3 region has 15 residues. V was pared by 4 bases and J by 4 bases, with 8 bases of the junction left unmatched. CDR3 bases: TGTGCCAGCAGCCGCCTTGGACTAGCAGGAGAGACCCAGTACTTC. Translating gives CASSRLGLAGETQYF.

In its sample, this clonotype was seen many times. This chain links TRBV7-2 with TRBJ2-1; 13 nucleotides line up with TRBD2. J was trimmed by 8 bases and V by 3 bases; bases with no gene match: 1. The CDR3 contains 14 residues. CDR1 and CDR2 from the germline V gene are SGHTA and FQGNSA. This chain's CDR3 is CASSLGLAGHEQFF. The CDR3 DNA reads TGTGCCAGCAGCTTGGGACTAGCGGGACATGAGCAGTTCTTC.

This clonotype was seen many times. The chain carries TRBV29-1 and TRBJ1-2, with 9 bases lining up with TRBD1. The CDR3 consists of 16 residues. Germline CDR1 reads SQVTM; CDR2 reads ANQGSEA. V gave up 1 base and J gave up 2 bases; unmatched junction bases: 8. CDR3: CSVEVLGQGLNYGYTF. The CDR3 nucleotides read TGCAGCGTTGAAGTCCTGGGACAGGGATTGAACTATGGCTACACCTTC.

The sample holds many counts of this clonotype. The V call is TRBV3-1, the J call TRBJ2-3; 9 bases map to TRBD2. Per the germline V gene, CDR1 is LGHDT and CDR2 is YNNKEL (reference sequence). Unmatched junction bases numbered 5, after V lost 2 bases and J lost 2 bases. The CDR3 totals 16 residues. CDR3 sequence (DNA): TGTGCCAGCAGCCAAAAAGCGGGGGGCCACACAGATACGCAGTATTTT. Protein sequence: CASSQKAGGHTDTQYF.

Many counts were recorded for this clonotype. This sequence joins TRBV11-3 and TRBJ1-1, with 8 bases aligning to TRBD1. The CDR3 has 13 residues. Trimming removed 5 bases from V and 4 bases from J; junction bases left unmatched: 3. Germline V gives CDR1 SGHNT, CDR2 YENEEA. In nucleotides, the CDR3 is TGTGCCAGCAGCCCAGGACAGGGCACTGAAGCTTTCTTT. It codes for CASSPGQGTEAFF.

This clonotype has ten or more counts. This chain uses TRBV18 with TRBJ1-5; D gene unclear. Trimming took 3 bases from V and 2 from J, leaving 8 bases between them. Germline values: CDR1 KGHSH, CDR2 LQKENI. This CDR3 comprises 14 residues. This CDR3 reads CASSPDSGNQPQHF. CDR3 coding DNA: TGTGCCAGCTCACCGGACTCGGGCAATCAGCCCCAGCATTTT.

The table lists this clonotype with many counts. The rearrangement links TRBV11-2 to TRBJ2-1; 13 bases match TRBD2. The germline gives CDR1 SGHAT, CDR2 FQNNGV. This CDR3 is 16 amino acids long. Trimming took 3 bases from V and 7 from J; bases not matched to a gene: 6. The CDR3 bases are TGTGCCAGCAGCTTCCGACTAGCGGGAGGAGCAAATGAGCAGTTCTTC. It translates to CASSFRLAGGANEQFF.

This clonotype was seen many times. As DNA, the CDR3 is TGTGCCAGCAGCTTAACTCATGGTGCAGATACGCAGTATTTT. This encodes CASSLTHGADTQYF. This chain links TRBV7-3 with TRBJ2-3; D is ambiguous. Trimming took 0 bases from V and 4 from J, leaving 8 bases between them. The CDR3 is made up of 14 amino acids. Germline CDR1 reads SGHTA; CDR2 reads FQGTGA.

This clonotype was observed a handful of times. A junction boundary mismatches the germline segment, possibly from a read error. The V call is TRBV29-1, the J call TRBJ1-3, with unresolved D. In germline, CDR1 is SQVTM, CDR2 ANQGSEA. This CDR3 has 12 residues. The CDR3, as DNA: TGCAGCGTTGATACATCTGGAAACACCATATACTTT. This translates into CSVDTSGNTIYF.

This clonotype came up many times. J is TRBJ2-7 and V is TRBV6-6; D is possibly TRBD1 or TRBD2 (6 bases each). Between the trimmed V and J ends, which lost 6 bases and 5 bases, there was a span of 14 bases. The CDR3 runs to 13 residues. Germline CDR1 is MNHNY and CDR2 is SVGAGI (reference sequence). Here the CDR3 reads CASSLGGRDEQYF. Written as DNA, the CDR3 is TGTGCCAGCAGCCTAGGGGGGCGGGACGAGCAGTACTTC.